This section outlines one T cell receptor beta chain sequence together with its context. The antigen remains unidentified. TCRdb re-called the RT-PCR reads with MiXCR, one entry per CDR3 protein. The profile shows hundreds of thousands of distinct CDR3 sequences, about 18% of them singletons. These data come from a study of response to subunit inactivated influenza vaccine. Study outcomes and limitations: Authors suggested few new T cells are recruited by each seasonal influenza vaccination.

This material consisted of PBMCs from blood, taken about 5 days after vaccination. The receptor's source is a man over 45 who received an inactivated influenza vaccine.

CDR3 amino acids: CSVESENYGYTF. The CDR3 DNA sequence: TGCAGCGTTGAGTCGGAAAACTATGGCTACACCTTC. The gene calls are TRBV29-1 and TRBJ1-2; D not certain. CDR3 length: 12 residues. V shed 3 bases and J shed 2 bases, with 7 bases lying between them. The germline V gene encodes CDR1 SQVTM and CDR2 ANQGSEA. Full variable domain (missing parts from reference TRBV29-1 and TRBJ1-2): SAVISQKPSRDICQRGTSLTIQCQVDSQVTMMFWYRQQPGQSLTLIATANQGSEATYESGFVIDKFPISRPNLTFSTLTVSNMSPEDSSIYLCSVESENYGYTFGSGTRLTVV.